Shown below are 18 T cell receptor beta chains from a single sample sequenced in a study of T cells in Graves' hyperthyroidism and ophthalmopathy. Authors of the study amplified TCR beta CDR3 regions from RNA transcripts. The primer set for the first-round RT-PCR of the TCR CDR3 was HTBI. MiXCR was run by TCRdb on the multiplex PCR reads, yielding one entry per CDR3 protein. The sample shows about 420,000 distinct CDR3 sequences, 15% to 19% of them seen only once. The sample taken for sequencing was blood. These receptors originate from a woman aged 18-30 years with Graves' hyperthyroidism.

Many counts were recorded for this clonotype. The chain employs TRBV7-3 and TRBJ1-2; D is undetermined. Germline CDR1 reads SGHTA; CDR2 reads FQGTGA. Trimming stripped 1 base from V and 2 bases from J, with 11 bases between. The length of the CDR3 is 15 residues. The CDR3 region has the DNA TGTGCCAGCAGCTTAATGGCAGGATTAAACTATGGCTACACCTTC. Protein sequence: CASSLMAGLNYGYTF.

V usage is TRBV9 and J usage is TRBJ2-3; D remains unclear. V was pared by 0 bases and J by 2 bases, with 7 bases between. The CDR3 is 14 residues long. CDR1 is SGDLS and CDR2 is YYNGEE in the germline V gene. CDR3 protein: CASSVDPATDTQYF. DNA for the CDR3: TGTGCCAGCAGCGTAGATCCGGCCACAGATACGCAGTATTTT.

This clonotype was counted between two and nine times. A read error may explain this, as a much larger clone is one base away. The missing conserved phenylalanine or tryptophan at the end of this CDR3 makes a read error likely. The CDR3 here is CASSRRVSYRSNTEAFS. The CDR3 DNA reads TGTGCCAGCAGCCGTCGGGTCTCGTATCGTTCGAACACTGAAGCTTTCTCT. The V and J genes are TRBV11-2 and TRBJ1-1; D is undetermined. V was pared by 5 bases and J by 1 base, with 20 bases between. The CDR3 has 17 residues. The germline V gene encodes CDR1 SGHAT and CDR2 FQNNGV.

The V call is TRBV4-1, the J call TRBJ1-1; D unresolved. V lost 0 bases, J lost 4 bases, and 9 bases lay in between. CDR3 length equals 14 residues. Germline V CDR1 and CDR2: MGHRA, YSYEKL. The DNA of the CDR3 is TGCGCCAGCAGCCAAGAAGAGGTCTCCACTGAAGCTTTCTTT. It is translated as CASSQEEVSTEAFF.

This clonotype was counted ten times or more. The rearrangement links TRBV7-2 to TRBJ2-1, with 10 bases fitting TRBD2. This CDR3 region has 17 residues. Germline V gene lookup returns CDR1 SGHTA and CDR2 FQGNSA. Trimming at V came to 1 base and at J to 3 bases, leaving 6 bases not matched to a gene. The CDR3 sequence is CASSLGAGGPIYNEQFF. The CDR3 DNA sequence: TGTGCCAGCAGCTTAGGAGCGGGAGGGCCTATCTACAATGAGCAGTTCTTC.

The rearrangement uses TRBV9 and TRBJ2-7; no firm D call. The V gene lost 0 bases and the J gene lost 1 base, with 8 bases spanning the gap. The CDR3 has 14 amino acids. Germline CDR1 SGDLS, CDR2 YYNGEE. In DNA, the CDR3 is TGTGCCAGCAGCGTAGGCAAAGCGTCCTACGAGCAGTACTTC. It codes for CASSVGKASYEQYF.

Note on this clonotype: The germline gene is not matched at one end of the junction; a read error may be the cause. V usage is TRBV6-1 and J usage is TRBJ2-2; 10 bases fit TRBD1. This CDR3 region has 14 residues. Germline V gene sequence: CDR1 MNHNS, CDR2 SASEGT. The CDR3 sequence: CASRTGGSAGELFF. In DNA form, the CDR3 reads TGTGCCAGCAGGACAGGGGGCTCAGCCGGAGAGCTGTTTTTT.

The CDR3, as DNA: TGCGCCAGCAGTGAGGGAGGTGTCTATGGCTACACCTTC. As protein: CASSEGGVYGYTF. V and J are TRBV10-2 and TRBJ1-2; D is unclear. Germline V gene data show CDR1 as WSHSY and CDR2 as SAAADI. The CDR3 loop spans 13 amino acids. V was cut by 2 bases and J by 4 bases, with 8 bases left in between.

This clonotype showed up many times. The CDR3: CASSTYRGGTDTQYF. DNA of the CDR3: TGTGCCAGCAGCACCTACAGGGGTGGCACAGATACGCAGTATTTT. The J gene is TRBJ2-3, the V gene TRBV6-2 or TRBV6-3; 7 bases fit TRBD1. There are 15 residues in the CDR3. The J segment lost 1 base and the V segment lost 6 bases, leaving 7 bases of the junction unmatched. In germline, CDR1 is MNHEY, CDR2 SVGEGT.

This clonotype was recorded at least ten times. The CDR3 is CASSLRPGTGINTEAFF. The DNA of the CDR3 is TGTGCCAGCAGCCTCCGTCCCGGGACAGGGATCAACACTGAAGCTTTCTTT. The chain uses TRBV9 and TRBJ1-1; 9 nucleotides align to TRBD1. The ends lost 4 bases at V and 2 bases at J; junction bases unmatched: 12. Germline V CDR1 and CDR2: SGDLS, YYNGEE. This CDR3 has 17 amino acids. The variable domain in full, completed from reference TRBV9 and TRBJ1-1, reads DSGVTQTPKHLITATGQRVTLRCSPRSGDLSVYWYQQSLDQGLQFLIQYYNGEERAKGNILERFSAQQFPDLHSELNLSSLELGDSALYFCASSLRPGTGINTEAFFGQGTRLTVV.

This clonotype was recorded at least ten times. CDR3 nucleotides: TGCAGTGCTAGAGTGCCATTACGGGACAGGGGACGGAGCTATGGCTACACCTTC. Translating gives CSARVPLRDRGRSYGYTF. This chain joins TRBV20-1 and TRBJ1-2; 10 bases map to TRBD1. Germline V gives CDR1 DFQATT, CDR2 SNEGSKA (reference sequence). The ends lost 1 base at V and 4 bases at J; junction bases unmatched: 15. There are 18 residues in the CDR3.

This clonotype was seen more than once but under ten times. The J gene is TRBJ2-3, the V gene TRBV7-2; TRBD2 matches at 14 bases. This CDR3 has 18 residues. CDR1 SGHTA and CDR2 FQGNSA come from the germline V gene. V dropped 3 bases and J dropped 0; count of bases not matched to a gene: 5. Here the CDR3 reads CASSFRLAGGFSTDTQYF. The CDR3 DNA is TGTGCCAGCAGCTTCAGACTAGCGGGGGGGTTTAGCACAGATACGCAGTATTTT.

The rearrangement links TRBV6-1 to TRBJ2-7; TRBD1 matches 9 bases. The CDR3 length is 16 residues. V dropped 5 bases and J dropped 7; count of bases not matched to a gene: 15. Per germline, CDR1 MNHNS and CDR2 SASEGT. The CDR3 region is CASSPYFRTGVGEQYF. The CDR3 DNA follows: TGTGCCAGCAGTCCATACTTTCGGACAGGGGTGGGGGAGCAGTACTTC.

This clonotype showed up many times. This sequence joins TRBV2 and TRBJ1-5, with a possible D match to TRBD1 (5 bases). V was pared by 4 bases and J by 0 bases, with 10 bases between. Germline CDR1 and CDR2: SNHLY and FYNNEI. The length of the CDR3 is 15 residues. CDR3 sequence: CASSVRGTSNQPQHF. The CDR3 coding sequence is TGTGCCAGCAGTGTACGGGGCACTAGCAATCAGCCCCAGCATTTT.

The J gene is TRBJ1-1, the V gene TRBV7-8; no firm D call. The germline CDR1 and CDR2 sequences are SGHVS and FQNEAQ. Trimming removed 4 bases from V and 4 bases from J, with 16 bases in between. The CDR3 spans 15 residues. Here the CDR3 reads CASSYYRTASTEAFF. The CDR3, as DNA: TGTGCCAGCAGCTACTACCGGACGGCGAGCACTGAAGCTTTCTTT.

In this sample, this clonotype turned up many times. The V gene is TRBV10-2, the J gene TRBJ2-2, with a tentative D call TRBD1 (5 bases). This CDR3 is 16 amino acids long. CDR1 and CDR2 from the germline V gene are WSHSY and SAAADI. V was cut by 6 bases and J by 4 bases, with 18 bases left in between. CDR3 in DNA: TGCGCCAGCAGGCCACAGGAATCGTCGTTCACCGGGGAGCTGTTTTTT. It translates to CASRPQESSFTGELFF.

The chain has TRBV7-2 and TRBJ2-1; D remains unclear. Germline assignment: CDR1 SGHTA and CDR2 FQGNSA. The CDR3 length is 16 residues. Trimming left V 4 bases short and J 2 bases short, with 15 bases between. The CDR3 is CASSSGFGPPYNEQFF. CDR3 bases: TGTGCCAGCAGCTCTGGTTTCGGACCCCCCTACAATGAGCAGTTCTTC.

There are many counts of this clonotype. V is TRBV15 and J is TRBJ1-1; unclear D gene. Germline V gene sequence: CDR1 LNHNV, CDR2 YYDKDF (reference sequence). The CDR3 spans 16 residues. V shed 0 bases and J shed 0 bases, with 11 bases lying between them. In DNA, the CDR3 is TGTGCCACCAGCAGAGATGGGAGTCTATTGAACACTGAAGCTTTCTTT. Its translation: CATSRDGSLLNTEAFF.